One T cell receptor (beta chain) is described in this entry. Its specificity is unknown. Germline V gene lookup returns CDR1 SGHNT and CDR2 YYREEE (reference sequence). The CDR3 has 14 amino acids. The V gene lost 2 bases and the J gene lost 1 base, with 10 bases spanning the gap. This sample is drawn from a study of T cell responses to AZD1222 COVID-19 vaccine. Notes on the study in general: Females made up more of the donors, who were largely white British, and clonal diversity may have come out too low. Reportedly, close to half of spike-specific TCRs are directed against unmutated variant regions. Repertoire sampling occurred only after the peak T cell response.

The repertoire was sequenced with immunoSEQ multiplex PCR; TCRdb's copy has only in-frame clones and lacks some. The sample has about 88,000 clones, approximately 90% seen once. This TCR was sampled from an adult in good health. The chain employs TRBV5-4 and TRBJ2-7; no clear D. The specimen comprised peripheral blood, sampled on day 0 of MenACWY control vaccination. The CDR3: CASSLPDMSYEQYF. Here the CDR3 DNA reads TGTGCCAGCAGCTTACCTGACATGTCCTACGAGCAGTACTTC.